The clone carrying this T cell receptor (beta chain) was seen at least ten times. The target antigen is unknown. V was shortened by 6 bases and J by 0 bases, with 12 bases between the two germline ends. There are 16 residues in the CDR3. CDR1 and CDR2 (germline): MNHEY, SMNVEV (reference sequence). The data were taken from a study of blood T cells in healthy people across ages. A second PCR of 7 to 11 cycles used a sample-barcoded 5' primer and a J-beta primer mix. TCRdb independently ran MiXCR on the 5' RACE reads; one entry per CDR3 protein. The sample has 850,000 to 1,000,000 distinct CDR3 sequences, about 44% seen once. Study-wide results and limits: Relative to aged donors, long-lived donors carried more naive CD4+ cells and displayed higher diversity.

A minimum of 5.5 micrograms of total RNA was extracted per sample. The sample consisted of blood. The chain joins TRBV27 to TRBJ1-6; D unclear. This clonotype was sampled from a man aged 30 to 39 in good health. This CDR3 reads CASRNTLGSYNSPLHF. The CDR3 bases are TGTGCCAGCAGGAACACCTTGGGCTCCTATAATTCACCCCTCCACTTT.